Here is one TCR beta chain with its context. These data are taken from a study of blood T cell repertoires in COVID-19. Profiling relied on immunoSEQ multiplex PCR, and the TCRdb table lists in-frame clones only, not all of them. The repertoire holds 300,000 to 500,000 clones, with 88% as singletons. The CDR3 contains 13 residues. CDR1 and CDR2 (germline): LNHDA, SQIVND (reference sequence). V lost 2 bases and J 5 bases, leaving 9 bases between the germline ends. The V call is TRBV19, the J call TRBJ1-1, with a tentative D call TRBD1 (5 bases). Sequences were obtained from PBMCs or T cells enriched from blood (not recorded which). The source of this sequence is a woman aged 40 to 49 with acute COVID-19. In DNA form, the CDR3 reads TGTGCCAGTAGTATAAGGGGCGAGACTGAAGCTTTCTTT. As protein: CASSIRGETEAFF.